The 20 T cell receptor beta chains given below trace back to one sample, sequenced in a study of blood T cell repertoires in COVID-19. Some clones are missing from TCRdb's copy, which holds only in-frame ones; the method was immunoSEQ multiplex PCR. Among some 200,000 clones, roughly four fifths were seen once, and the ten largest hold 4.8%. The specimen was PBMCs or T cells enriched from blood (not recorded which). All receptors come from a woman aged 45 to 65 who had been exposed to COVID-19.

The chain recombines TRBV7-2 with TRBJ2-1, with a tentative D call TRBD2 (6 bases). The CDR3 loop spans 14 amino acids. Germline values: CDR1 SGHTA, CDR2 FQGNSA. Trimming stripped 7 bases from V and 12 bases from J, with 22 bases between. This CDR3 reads CASNLGTSYGMQFF. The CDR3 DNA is TGTGCCAGCAACCTCGGGACTTCGTACGGGATGCAGTTCTTC.

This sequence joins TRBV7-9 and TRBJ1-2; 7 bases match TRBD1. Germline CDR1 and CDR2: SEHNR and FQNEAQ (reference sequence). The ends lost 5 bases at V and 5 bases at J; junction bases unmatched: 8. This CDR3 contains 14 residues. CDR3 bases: TGTGCCAGCAGCCCCCGGGACAGCCGATATGGCTACACCTTC. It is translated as CASSPRDSRYGYTF.

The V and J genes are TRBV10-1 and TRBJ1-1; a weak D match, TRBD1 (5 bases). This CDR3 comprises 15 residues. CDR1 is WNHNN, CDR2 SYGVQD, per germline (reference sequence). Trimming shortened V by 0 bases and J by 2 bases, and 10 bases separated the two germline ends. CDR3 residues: CASSESGRGNTEAFF. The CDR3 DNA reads TGCGCCAGCAGTGAGTCGGGGCGAGGTAACACTGAAGCTTTCTTT.

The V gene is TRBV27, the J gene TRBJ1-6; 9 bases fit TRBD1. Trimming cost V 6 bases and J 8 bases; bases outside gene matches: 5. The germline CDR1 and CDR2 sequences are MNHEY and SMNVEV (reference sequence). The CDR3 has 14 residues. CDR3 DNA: TGTGCCAGCAGCTCCGGGACAGGGCATTCACCCCTCCACTTT. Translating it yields CASSSGTGHSPLHF.

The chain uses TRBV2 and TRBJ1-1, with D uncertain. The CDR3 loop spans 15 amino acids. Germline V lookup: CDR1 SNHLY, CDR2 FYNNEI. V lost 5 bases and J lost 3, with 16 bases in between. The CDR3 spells CASSPQLGSYTEAFF. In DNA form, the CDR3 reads TGTGCCAGCAGTCCACAGCTTGGGTCTTACACTGAAGCTTTCTTT.

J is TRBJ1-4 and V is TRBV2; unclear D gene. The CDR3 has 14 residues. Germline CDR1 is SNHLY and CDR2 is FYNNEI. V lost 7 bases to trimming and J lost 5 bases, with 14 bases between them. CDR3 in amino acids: CASKKGRGNEKLFF. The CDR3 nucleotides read TGTGCCAGCAAAAAGGGCCGGGGAAATGAAAAACTGTTTTTT. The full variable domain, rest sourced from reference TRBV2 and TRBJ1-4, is EPEVTQTPSHQVTQMGQEVILRCVPISNHLYFYWYRQILGQKVEFLVSFYNNEISEKSEIFDDQFSVERPDGSNFTLKIRSTKLEDSAMYFCASKKGRGNEKLFFGSGTQLSVL.

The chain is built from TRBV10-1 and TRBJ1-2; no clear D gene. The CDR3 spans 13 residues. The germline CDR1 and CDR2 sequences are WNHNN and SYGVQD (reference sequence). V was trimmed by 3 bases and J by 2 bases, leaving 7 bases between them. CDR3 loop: CASSDARNYGYTF. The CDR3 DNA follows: TGCGCCAGCAGTGATGCGAGAAACTATGGCTACACCTTC.

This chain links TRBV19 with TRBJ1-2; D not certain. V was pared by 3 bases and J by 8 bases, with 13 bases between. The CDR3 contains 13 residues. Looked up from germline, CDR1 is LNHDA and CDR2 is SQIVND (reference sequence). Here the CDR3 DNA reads TGTGCCAGTAGTATCCGAGGACTCGCGGGCTACACCTTC. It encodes CASSIRGLAGYTF. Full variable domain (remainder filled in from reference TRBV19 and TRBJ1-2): DGGITQSPKYLFRKEGQNVTLSCEQNLNHDAMYWYRQDPGQGLRLIYYSQIVNDFQKGDIAEGYSVSREKKESFPLTVTSAQKNPTAFYLCASSIRGLAGYTFGSGTRLTVV.

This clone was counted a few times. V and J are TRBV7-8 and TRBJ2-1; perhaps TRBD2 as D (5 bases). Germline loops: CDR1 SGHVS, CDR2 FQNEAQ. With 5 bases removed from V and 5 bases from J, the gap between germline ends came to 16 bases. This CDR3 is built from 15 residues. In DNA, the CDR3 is TGTGCCAGCAGCCCGGGAATCTGGCAGAACAATGAGCAGTTCTTC. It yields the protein CASSPGIWQNNEQFF.

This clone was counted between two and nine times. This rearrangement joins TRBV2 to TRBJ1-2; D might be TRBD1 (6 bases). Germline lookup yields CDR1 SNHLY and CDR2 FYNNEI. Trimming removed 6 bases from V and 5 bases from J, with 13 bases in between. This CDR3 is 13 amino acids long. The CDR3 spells CASSNRAEYGYTF. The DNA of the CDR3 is TGTGCCAGCAGCAACAGGGCCGAATATGGCTACACCTTC.

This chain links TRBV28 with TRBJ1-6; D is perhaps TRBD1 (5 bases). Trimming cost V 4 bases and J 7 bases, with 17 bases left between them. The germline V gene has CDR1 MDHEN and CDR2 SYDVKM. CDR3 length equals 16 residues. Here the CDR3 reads CASSSMVGLLNSPLHF. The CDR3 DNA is TGTGCCAGCAGTTCCATGGTGGGACTACTAAATTCACCCCTCCACTTT.

The CDR3: CASKITGGSGNTIYF. CDR3 DNA sequence: TGTGCCAGCAAGATAACAGGGGGCAGTGGAAACACCATATATTTT. V is TRBV6-5 and J is TRBJ1-3; 9 nucleotides line up with TRBD1. Unmatched junction bases numbered 7, after V lost 7 bases and J lost 3 bases. The germline CDR1 and CDR2 sequences are MNHEY and SVGAGI. There are 15 residues in the CDR3.

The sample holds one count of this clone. CDR3 nucleotide sequence: TGTGCCAGCAGTGAAACGGCTAGCCTTCCTTCCTACAATGAGCAGTTCTTC. The encoded protein is CASSETASLPSYNEQFF. The chain couples TRBV2 to TRBJ2-1; D perhaps matches TRBD2 (5 bases). This CDR3 spans 17 amino acids. The germline V gene encodes CDR1 SNHLY and CDR2 FYNNEI. V dropped 2 bases and J dropped 1 base, with 15 bases sitting between them.

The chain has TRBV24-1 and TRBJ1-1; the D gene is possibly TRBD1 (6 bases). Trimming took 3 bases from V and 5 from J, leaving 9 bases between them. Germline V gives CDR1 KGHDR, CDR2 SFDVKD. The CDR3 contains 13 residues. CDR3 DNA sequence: TGTGCCACCAGTGATCAGGGGTTAACTGAAGCTTTCTTT. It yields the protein CATSDQGLTEAFF.

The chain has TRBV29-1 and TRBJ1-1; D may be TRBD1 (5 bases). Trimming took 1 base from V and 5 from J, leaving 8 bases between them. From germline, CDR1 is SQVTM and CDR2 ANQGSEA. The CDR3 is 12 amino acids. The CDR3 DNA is TGCAGCGTTGAAGGGAGGGGAACTGAAGCTTTCTTT. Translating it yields CSVEGRGTEAFF.

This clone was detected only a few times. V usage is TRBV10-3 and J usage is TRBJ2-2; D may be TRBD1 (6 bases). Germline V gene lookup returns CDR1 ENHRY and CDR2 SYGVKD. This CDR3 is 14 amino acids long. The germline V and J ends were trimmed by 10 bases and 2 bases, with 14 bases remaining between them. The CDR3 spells CATKGDINTGELFF. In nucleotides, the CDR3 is TGTGCCACCAAGGGGGACATTAACACCGGGGAGCTGTTTTTT.

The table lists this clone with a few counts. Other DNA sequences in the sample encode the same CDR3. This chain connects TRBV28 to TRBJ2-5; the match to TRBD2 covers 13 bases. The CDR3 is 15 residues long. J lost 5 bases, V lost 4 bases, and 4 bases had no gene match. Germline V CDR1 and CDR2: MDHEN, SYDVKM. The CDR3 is CASSSLAGGPETQYF. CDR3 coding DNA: TGTGCCAGCAGTTCACTAGCGGGGGGGCCTGAGACCCAGTACTTC.

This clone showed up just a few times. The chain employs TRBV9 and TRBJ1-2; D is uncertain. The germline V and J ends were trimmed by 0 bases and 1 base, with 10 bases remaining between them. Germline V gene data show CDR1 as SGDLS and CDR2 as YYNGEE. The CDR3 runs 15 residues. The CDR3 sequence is CASSVGPLINYGYTF. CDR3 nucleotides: TGTGCCAGCAGCGTAGGGCCCCTGATTAACTATGGCTACACCTTC.

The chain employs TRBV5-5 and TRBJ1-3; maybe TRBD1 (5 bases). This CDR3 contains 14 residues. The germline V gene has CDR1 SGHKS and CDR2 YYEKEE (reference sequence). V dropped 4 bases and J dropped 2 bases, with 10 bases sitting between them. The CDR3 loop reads CASSPARAGNTIYF. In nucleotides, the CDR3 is TGTGCCAGCAGCCCTGCCAGGGCTGGAAACACCATATATTTT.

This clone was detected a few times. CDR3 protein: CASSLVPDSQPQHF. CDR3 nucleotide sequence: TGCGCCAGCAGCTTGGTTCCAGATAGCCAGCCCCAGCATTTT. The rearrangement links TRBV5-1 to TRBJ1-5; D is uncertain. The CDR3 is 14 amino acids. V was trimmed by 0 bases and J by 7 bases, leaving 11 bases between them. Per germline, CDR1 SGHRS and CDR2 YFSETQ.